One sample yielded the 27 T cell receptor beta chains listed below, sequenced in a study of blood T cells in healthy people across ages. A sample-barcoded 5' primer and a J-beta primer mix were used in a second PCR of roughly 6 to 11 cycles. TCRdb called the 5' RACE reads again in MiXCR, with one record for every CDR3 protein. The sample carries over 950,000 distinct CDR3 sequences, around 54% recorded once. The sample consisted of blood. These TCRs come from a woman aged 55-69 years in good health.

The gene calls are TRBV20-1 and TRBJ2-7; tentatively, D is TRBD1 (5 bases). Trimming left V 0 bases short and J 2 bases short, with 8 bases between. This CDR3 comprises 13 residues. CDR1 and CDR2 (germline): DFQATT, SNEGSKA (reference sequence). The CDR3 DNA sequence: TGCAGTGCTAGAGATTTCAGGGCCTACGAGCAGTACTTC. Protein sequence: CSARDFRAYEQYF.

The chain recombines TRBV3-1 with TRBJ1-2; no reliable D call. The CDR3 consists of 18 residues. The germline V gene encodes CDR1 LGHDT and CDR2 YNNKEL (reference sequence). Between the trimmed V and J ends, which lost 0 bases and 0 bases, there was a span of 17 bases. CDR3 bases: TGTGCCAGCAGCCAAGATCGGTTCGCGGGTCAGACTAACTATGGCTACACCTTC. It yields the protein CASSQDRFAGQTNYGYTF.

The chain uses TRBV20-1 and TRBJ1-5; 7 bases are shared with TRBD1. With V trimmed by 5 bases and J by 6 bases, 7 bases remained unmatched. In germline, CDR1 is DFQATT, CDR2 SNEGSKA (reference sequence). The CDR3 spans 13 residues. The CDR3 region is CSAQGQERQPQHF. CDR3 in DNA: TGCAGTGCTCAAGGACAGGAGCGTCAGCCCCAGCATTTT.

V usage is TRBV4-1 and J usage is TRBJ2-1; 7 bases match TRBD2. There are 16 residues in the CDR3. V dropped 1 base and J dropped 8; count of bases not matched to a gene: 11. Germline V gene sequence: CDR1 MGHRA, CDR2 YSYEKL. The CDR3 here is CASSQVRLADGHEQFF. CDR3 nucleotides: TGCGCCAGCAGCCAAGTAAGGCTAGCGGATGGCCATGAGCAGTTCTTC.

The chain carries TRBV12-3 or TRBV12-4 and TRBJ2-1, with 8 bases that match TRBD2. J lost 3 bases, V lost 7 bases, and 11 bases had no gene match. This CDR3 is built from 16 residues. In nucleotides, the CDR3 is TGTGCCAGCACCTTGAGAGCGGGAGCTTACTACAATGAGCAGTTCTTC. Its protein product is CASTLRAGAYYNEQFF.

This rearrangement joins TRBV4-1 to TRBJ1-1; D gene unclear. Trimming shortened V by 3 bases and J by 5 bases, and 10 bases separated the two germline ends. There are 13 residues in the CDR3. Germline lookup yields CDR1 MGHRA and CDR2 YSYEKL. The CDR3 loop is CASSHYLWTEAFF. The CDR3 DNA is TGCGCCAGCAGCCATTACCTTTGGACTGAAGCTTTCTTT.

The CDR3, as DNA: TGTGCCAGCAGCCCCCCCGGGACCCACACTAACAATGAGCAGTTCTTC. It encodes CASSPPGTHTNNEQFF. The chain has TRBV9 and TRBJ2-1; D possibly matches TRBD1 or TRBD2 (5 bases each). CDR1 SGDLS and CDR2 YYNGEE come from the germline V gene. This CDR3 spans 16 amino acids. The V end lost 4 bases, the J end lost 5 bases, and 19 bases lay between the germline ends.

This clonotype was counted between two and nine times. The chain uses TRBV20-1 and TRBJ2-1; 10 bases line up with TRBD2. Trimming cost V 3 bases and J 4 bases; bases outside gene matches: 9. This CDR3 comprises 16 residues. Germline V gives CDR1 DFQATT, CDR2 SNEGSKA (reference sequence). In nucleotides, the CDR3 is TGCAGTGCTAGCGAAGCGGGAGGGCCAAGGTACAATGAGCAGTTCTTC. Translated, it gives CSASEAGGPRYNEQFF.

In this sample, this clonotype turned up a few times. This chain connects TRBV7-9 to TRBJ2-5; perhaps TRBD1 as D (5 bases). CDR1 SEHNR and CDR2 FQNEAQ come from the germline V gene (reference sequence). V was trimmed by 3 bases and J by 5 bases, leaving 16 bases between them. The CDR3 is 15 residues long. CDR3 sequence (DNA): TGTGCCAGCAGCTTTGAGTTACAGGCTGAGGAGACCCAGTACTTC. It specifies CASSFELQAEETQYF.

The CDR3 DNA reads as TGCAGTGCGCCGGAGGACTCTGGGGCCAACGTCCTGACTTTC. Translating gives CSAPEDSGANVLTF. The chain uses TRBV20-1 and TRBJ2-6, with a weak D call TRBD2 (5 bases). This CDR3 has 14 residues. The germline CDR1 and CDR2 sequences are DFQATT and SNEGSKA (reference sequence). Trimming took off 6 bases at V and 0 bases at J, with 9 bases between the two ends.

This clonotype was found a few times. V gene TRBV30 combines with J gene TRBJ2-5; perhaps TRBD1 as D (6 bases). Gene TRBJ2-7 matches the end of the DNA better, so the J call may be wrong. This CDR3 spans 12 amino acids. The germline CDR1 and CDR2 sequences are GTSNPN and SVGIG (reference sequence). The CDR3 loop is CASTRGLNEQYF. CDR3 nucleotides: TGTGCCTCCACCAGGGGCCTGAACGAGCAGTACTTC.

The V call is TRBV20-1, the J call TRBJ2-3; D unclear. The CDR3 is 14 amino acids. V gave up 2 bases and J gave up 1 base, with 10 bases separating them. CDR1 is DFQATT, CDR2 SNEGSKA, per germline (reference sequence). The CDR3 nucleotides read TGCAGTGCTAGACATGAGGTCGGCACAGATACGCAGTATTTT. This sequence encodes CSARHEVGTDTQYF.

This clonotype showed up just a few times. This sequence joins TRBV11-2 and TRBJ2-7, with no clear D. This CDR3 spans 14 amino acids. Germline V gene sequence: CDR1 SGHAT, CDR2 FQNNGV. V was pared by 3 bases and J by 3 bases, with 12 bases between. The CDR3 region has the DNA TGTGCCAGCAGCTTGGTTGGTAGGTTCTACGAGCAGTACTTC. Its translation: CASSLVGRFYEQYF.

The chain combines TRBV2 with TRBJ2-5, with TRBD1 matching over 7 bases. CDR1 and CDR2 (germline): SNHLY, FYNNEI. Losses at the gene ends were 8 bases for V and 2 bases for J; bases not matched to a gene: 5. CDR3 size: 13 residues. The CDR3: CASVQGFQETQYF. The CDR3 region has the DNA TGTGCCAGCGTACAGGGGTTTCAAGAGACCCAGTACTTC.

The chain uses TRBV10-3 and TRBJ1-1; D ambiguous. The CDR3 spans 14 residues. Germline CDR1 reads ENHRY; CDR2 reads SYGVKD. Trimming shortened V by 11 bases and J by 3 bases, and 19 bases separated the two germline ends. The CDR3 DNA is TGTGCCTCTCACCCCCGGGGTGGGTACACTGAAGCTTTCTTT. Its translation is CASHPRGGYTEAFF.

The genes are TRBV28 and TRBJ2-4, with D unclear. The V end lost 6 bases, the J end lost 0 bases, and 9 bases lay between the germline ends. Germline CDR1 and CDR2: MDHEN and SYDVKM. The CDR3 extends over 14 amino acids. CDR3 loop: CASSKDGAKNIQYF. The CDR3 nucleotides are TGTGCCAGCAGCAAGGACGGAGCCAAAAACATTCAGTACTTC.

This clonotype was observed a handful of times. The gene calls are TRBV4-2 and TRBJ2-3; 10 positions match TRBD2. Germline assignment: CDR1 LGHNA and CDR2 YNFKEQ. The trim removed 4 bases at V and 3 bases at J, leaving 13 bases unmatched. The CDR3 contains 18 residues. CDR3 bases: TGTGCCAGCAGCCGTAGCCCGCCGGGACTAGCGATAACAGATACGCAGTATTTT. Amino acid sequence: CASSRSPPGLAITDTQYF.

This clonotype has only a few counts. CDR3 nucleotide sequence: TGTGCCAGCAGCTTAGCTGTAGGGAGTTACGAGCAGTACTTC. It encodes CASSLAVGSYEQYF. The gene calls are TRBV7-2 and TRBJ2-7; possibly TRBD2 for D (5 bases). V lost 0 bases, J lost 4 bases, and 10 bases lay in between. The CDR3 is 14 residues long. Germline-derived CDR1 and CDR2 are SGHTA and FQGNSA.

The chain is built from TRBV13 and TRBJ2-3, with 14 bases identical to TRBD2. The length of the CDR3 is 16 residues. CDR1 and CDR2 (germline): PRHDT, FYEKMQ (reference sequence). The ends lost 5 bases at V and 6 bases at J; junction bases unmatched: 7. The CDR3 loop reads CASSMWTSGRSDTQYF. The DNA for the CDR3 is TGTGCCAGCAGCATGTGGACTAGCGGGAGGAGTGATACGCAGTATTTT.

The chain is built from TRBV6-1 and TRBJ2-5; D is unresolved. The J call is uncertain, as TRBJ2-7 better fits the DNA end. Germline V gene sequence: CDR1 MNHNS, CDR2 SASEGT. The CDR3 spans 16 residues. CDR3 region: CASTDQGSSGGYEQYF. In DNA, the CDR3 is TGTGCCAGCACTGACCAAGGGTCTTCAGGCGGCTACGAGCAGTACTTC.

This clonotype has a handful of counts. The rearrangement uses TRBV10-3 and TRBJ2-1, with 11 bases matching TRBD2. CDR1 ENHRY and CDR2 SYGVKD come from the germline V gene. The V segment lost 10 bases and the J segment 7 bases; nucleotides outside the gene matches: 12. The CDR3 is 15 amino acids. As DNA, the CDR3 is TGTGCCACTTCTGAGTTGGGACTAGCGGCAAATGAGCAGTTCTTC. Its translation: CATSELGLAANEQFF.

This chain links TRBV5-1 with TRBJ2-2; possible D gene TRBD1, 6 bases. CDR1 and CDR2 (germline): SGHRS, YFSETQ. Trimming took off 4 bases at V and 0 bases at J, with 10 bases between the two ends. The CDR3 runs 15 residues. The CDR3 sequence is CASSPGHANTGELFF. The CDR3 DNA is TGCGCCAGCAGCCCGGGACATGCGAACACCGGGGAGCTGTTTTTT.

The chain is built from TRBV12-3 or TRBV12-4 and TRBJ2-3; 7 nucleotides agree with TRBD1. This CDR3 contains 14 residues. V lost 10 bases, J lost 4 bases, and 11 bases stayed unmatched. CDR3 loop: CANREGGSSDTQYF. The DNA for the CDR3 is TGTGCCAACAGGGAAGGGGGCAGTTCAGATACGCAGTATTTT.

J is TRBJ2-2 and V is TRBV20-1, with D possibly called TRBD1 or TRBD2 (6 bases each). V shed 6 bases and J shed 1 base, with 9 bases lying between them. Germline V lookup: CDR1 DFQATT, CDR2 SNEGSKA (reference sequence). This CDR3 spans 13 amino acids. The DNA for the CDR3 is TGCAGTGCAGGGGGGAGGAACACCGGGGAGCTGTTTTTT. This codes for CSAGGRNTGELFF.

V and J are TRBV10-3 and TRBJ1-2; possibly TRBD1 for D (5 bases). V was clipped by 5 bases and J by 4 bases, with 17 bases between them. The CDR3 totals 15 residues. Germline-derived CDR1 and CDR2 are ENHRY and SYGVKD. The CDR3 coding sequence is TGTGCCATCAGTAAAAATGGGGGGACCGGCTATGGCTACACCTTC. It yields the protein CAISKNGGTGYGYTF.

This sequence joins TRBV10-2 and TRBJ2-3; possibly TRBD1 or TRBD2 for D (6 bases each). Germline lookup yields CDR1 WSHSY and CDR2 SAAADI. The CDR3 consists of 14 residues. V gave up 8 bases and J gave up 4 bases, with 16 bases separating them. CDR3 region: CASLGGFKADTQYF. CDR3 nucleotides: TGCGCCAGCTTGGGGGGCTTCAAGGCAGATACGCAGTATTTT.

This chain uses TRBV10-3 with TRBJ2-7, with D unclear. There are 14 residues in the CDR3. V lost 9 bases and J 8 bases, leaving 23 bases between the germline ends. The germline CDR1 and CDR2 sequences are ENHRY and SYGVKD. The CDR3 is CAIGLGLDGGKQYF. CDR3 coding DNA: TGTGCCATAGGGTTAGGGCTAGACGGTGGGAAGCAGTACTTC.